These 23 T cell receptor beta chains were all obtained from the same sample, sequenced in a study of blood T cell repertoires in COVID-19. Only in-frame clones appear in the TCRdb table, and some are missing; sequencing was by immunoSEQ multiplex PCR. The table records more than 95,000 clones, around nine tenths of them present only once. Sequenced: peripheral blood. The receptors shown here come from a human donor in a cohort sampled during active COVID-19.

The chain is built from TRBV18 and TRBJ2-1, with TRBD2 as a possible D gene (6 bases). Looked up from germline, CDR1 is KGHSH and CDR2 is LQKENI. CDR3 length equals 14 residues. V was trimmed by 4 bases and J by 7 bases, leaving 14 bases between them. CDR3 amino acids: CASSLGRGANEQFF. CDR3 coding DNA: TGTGCCAGCTCACTCGGCCGCGGGGCGAATGAGCAGTTCTTC.

In its sample, this clone was seen once. V is TRBV7-3 and J is TRBJ2-7, with 8 bases fitting TRBD2. CDR1 and CDR2 from the germline V gene are SGHTA and FQGTGA. The V and J ends lost 2 bases and 4 bases, in that order; junction bases with no gene match: 7. The CDR3 sequence is 15 residues long. The CDR3 region is CASSLWVAGTYEQYF. CDR3 sequence (DNA): TGTGCCAGCAGCTTATGGGTAGCGGGGACTTACGAGCAGTACTTC.

The genes are TRBV19 and TRBJ2-7; D ambiguous. The CDR3 has 15 residues. Per germline, CDR1 LNHDA and CDR2 SQIVND (reference sequence). Trimming cost V 1 base and J 0 bases, with 10 bases left between them. The CDR3 sequence: CASSIGHLSSYEQYF. The CDR3 DNA sequence: TGTGCCAGTAGTATAGGCCACTTAAGCTCCTACGAGCAGTACTTC.

This clone occurred once. V gene TRBV29-1 combines with J gene TRBJ2-1; 12 bases are a match to TRBD2. The CDR3 spans 15 residues. V dropped 3 bases and J dropped 9; count of bases not matched to a gene: 9. CDR1 and CDR2 (germline): SQVTM, ANQGSEA. The CDR3 sequence: CSVERTSGKSSEQFF. CDR3 DNA sequence: TGCAGCGTTGAGCGGACTAGCGGGAAGAGTAGTGAGCAGTTCTTC.

This chain uses TRBV18 with TRBJ2-2, with 8 bases that match TRBD1. Germline assignment: CDR1 KGHSH and CDR2 LQKENI. The J segment lost 2 bases and the V segment lost 0 bases, leaving 14 bases of the junction unmatched. The CDR3 loop spans 20 amino acids. The CDR3 spells CASSPPFLQLGQGNTGELFF. CDR3 sequence (DNA): TGTGCCAGCTCACCACCGTTTTTACAGTTAGGACAGGGAAACACCGGGGAGCTGTTTTTT. Using reference TRBV18 and TRBJ2-2 for the parts outside the CDR3, the full variable domain is NAGVMQNPRHLVRRRGQEARLRCSPMKGHSHVYWYRQLPEEGLKFMVYLQKENIIDESGMPKERFSAEFPKEGPSILRIQQVVRGDSAAYFCASSPPFLQLGQGNTGELFFGEGSRLTVL.

The chain couples TRBV6-5 to TRBJ2-7; TRBD2 matches at 8 bases. After removal of 2 bases from V and 1 base from J, the junction contained 4 bases not matched to a gene. CDR3 length equals 15 residues. Germline V gene lookup returns CDR1 MNHEY and CDR2 SVGAGI. The CDR3 DNA is TGTGCCAGCAGTTACGTGGCGGGGGGATCCTACGAGCAGTACTTC. Translation gives CASSYVAGGSYEQYF.

This chain joins TRBV7-9 and TRBJ1-1; TRBD1 aligns across 7 bases. Germline CDR1 is SEHNR and CDR2 is FQNEAQ (reference sequence). The CDR3 is 14 amino acids. With V trimmed by 7 bases and J by 4 bases, 9 bases remained unmatched. The CDR3 region is CASTVAGGSTEAFF. The CDR3 bases are TGTGCCAGCACGGTGGCAGGGGGTAGCACTGAAGCTTTCTTT. Combining the CDR3 with reference TRBV7-9 and TRBJ1-1 gives the whole variable domain DTGVSQNPRHKITKRGQNVTFRCDPISEHNRLYWYRQTLGQGPEFLTYFQNEAQLEKSRLLSDRFSAERPKGSFSTLEIQRTEQGDSAMYLCASTVAGGSTEAFFGQGTRLTVV.

A remark on this clone: A junction end diverges from the germline sequence, so it may reflect a read error. The chain carries TRBV7-9 and TRBJ2-2; 8 positions agree with TRBD2. CDR1 and CDR2 from the germline V gene are SEHNR and FQNEAQ (reference sequence). The CDR3 totals 16 residues. This chain's CDR3 is CVSSSSGGVNTGELFF. For the CDR3, the DNA is TGTGTCAGCAGCTCAAGCGGGGGCGTGAACACCGGGGAGCTGTTTTTT.

The genes are TRBV30 and TRBJ1-6, with 9 bases that match TRBD1. The junction had 4 bases not matched to a gene; V was cut back by 5 bases and J by 5 bases. The CDR3 consists of 14 residues. Germline assignment: CDR1 GTSNPN and CDR2 SVGIG (reference sequence). The CDR3: CAWGTGLNNSPLHF. Written as DNA, the CDR3 is TGTGCCTGGGGGACAGGGCTAAATAATTCACCCCTCCACTTT. Full variable domain (rest looked up from reference TRBV30 and TRBJ1-6): SQTIHQWPATLVQPVGSPLSLECTVEGTSNPNLYWYRQAAGRGLQLLFYSVGIGQISSEVPQNLSASRPQDRQFILSSKKLLLSDSGFYLCAWGTGLNNSPLHFGNGTRLTVT.

The chain employs TRBV7-6 and TRBJ1-5, with TRBD1 matching over 7 bases. The length of the CDR3 is 15 residues. The J segment lost 5 bases and the V segment lost 5 bases, leaving 9 bases of the junction unmatched. Looked up from germline, CDR1 is SGHVS and CDR2 is FNYEAQ. CDR3 in DNA: TGTGCCAGCAGCCGGCCCGGGACAGCTGATCAGCCCCAGCATTTT. Translation gives CASSRPGTADQPQHF.

The chain has TRBV11-2 and TRBJ2-7; perhaps TRBD1 as D (6 bases). Germline V gene data show CDR1 as SGHAT and CDR2 as FQNNGV. The CDR3 has 15 amino acids. Between the trimmed V and J ends, which lost 5 bases and 3 bases, there was a span of 17 bases. CDR3 sequence (DNA): TGTGCCAGCAGCGTTGGACAGCCAATTTACTACGAGCAGTACTTC. As protein: CASSVGQPIYYEQYF.

In its sample, this clone was seen once. The rearrangement links TRBV12-2 to TRBJ2-3; whether TRBD2, the table's D call, matches the DNA was not checked. TRBV12-2 is marked as a pseudogene. The CDR3 length is 16 residues. CDR3: CASRLPGLVQTDTQYF. The CDR3 nucleotides read TGTGCAAGTCGCCTCCCGGGACTAGTCCAAACAGATACGCAGTATTTT.

The chain carries TRBV4-1 and TRBJ1-5; D gene ambiguous. CDR1 is MGHRA and CDR2 is YSYEKL in the germline V gene. V dropped 4 bases and J dropped 4 bases, with 11 bases sitting between them. The CDR3 spans 14 residues. The CDR3 DNA is TGCGCCAGCAGCCTTCACCCTACGAATCAGCCCCAGCATTTT. This encodes CASSLHPTNQPQHF.

CDR3 region: CASGLGGGGIYEQYF. The CDR3 DNA sequence: TGTGCCAGCGGTCTGGGAGGTGGGGGGATCTACGAGCAGTACTTC. The rearrangement uses TRBV28 and TRBJ2-7; possible D gene TRBD2, 6 bases. Trimming took 8 bases from V and 3 from J, leaving 20 bases between them. The CDR3 contains 15 residues. Germline V gives CDR1 MDHEN, CDR2 SYDVKM.

V and J are TRBV28 and TRBJ2-1, with 7 bases identical to TRBD2. CDR3 length: 13 amino acids. Germline CDR1 reads MDHEN; CDR2 reads SYDVKM. The J segment lost 6 bases and the V segment lost 3 bases, leaving 2 bases of the junction unmatched. CDR3 in DNA: TGTGCCAGCAGTTTCCCGGGAGGCAATGAGCAGTTCTTC. Its translation: CASSFPGGNEQFF.

V is TRBV14 and J is TRBJ1-1, with D unresolved. V was pared by 0 bases and J by 4 bases, with 15 bases between. Germline V gene sequence: CDR1 SGHDN, CDR2 FVKESK. The CDR3 runs to 16 residues. The CDR3 sequence is CASSQDPGYGITEAFF. The CDR3 coding sequence is TGTGCCAGCAGCCAAGATCCCGGGTATGGTATCACTGAAGCTTTCTTT. Variable domain in full (rest from reference TRBV14 and TRBJ1-1): EAGVTQFPSHSVIEKGQTVTLRCDPISGHDNLYWYRRVMGKEIKFLLHFVKESKQDESGMPNNRFLAERTGGTYSTLKVQPAELEDSGVYFCASSQDPGYGITEAFFGQGTRLTVV.

With regard to this clone: The likely explanation is a read error, given a far larger clone one base away. The V gene is TRBV12-3 or TRBV12-4, the J gene TRBJ2-2; no clear D gene. Trimming took off 3 bases at V and 3 bases at J, with 5 bases between the two ends. CDR3 length: 13 residues. CDR3 sequence: CASSLGYTGELFF. The CDR3 nucleotides are TGTGCCAGCAGTTTGGGCTACACCGGGGAGCTGTTTTTT.

The chain recombines TRBV7-9 with TRBJ1-1, with D perhaps matching TRBD1 (5 bases). V lost 2 bases to trimming and J lost 3 bases, with 13 bases between them. The CDR3 spans 15 residues. Germline CDR1 reads SEHNR; CDR2 reads FQNEAQ (reference sequence). CDR3 DNA sequence: TGTGCCAGCAGCTTACTCGTCAGGGTCGACACTGAAGCTTTCTTT. This codes for CASSLLVRVDTEAFF. Combining the CDR3 with reference TRBV7-9 and TRBJ1-1 gives the whole variable domain DTGVSQNPRHKITKRGQNVTFRCDPISEHNRLYWYRQTLGQGPEFLTYFQNEAQLEKSRLLSDRFSAERPKGSFSTLEIQRTEQGDSAMYLCASSLLVRVDTEAFFGQGTRLTVV.

The chain combines TRBV11-3 with TRBJ2-7; TRBD2 might be the D (6 bases). V was pared by 5 bases and J by 5 bases, with 16 bases between. This CDR3 spans 14 amino acids. CDR1 is SGHNT, CDR2 YENEEA, per germline. CDR3 loop: CASSVLTGAHEQYF. CDR3 bases: TGTGCCAGCAGCGTGCTAACGGGAGCCCACGAGCAGTACTTC.

This clone appeared a single time. The chain recombines TRBV28 with TRBJ1-4; the match to TRBD1 covers 8 bases. With V trimmed by 1 base and J by 8 bases, 9 bases remained unmatched. The CDR3 contains 16 residues. Per germline, CDR1 MDHEN and CDR2 SYDVKM. CDR3 coding DNA: TGTGCCAGCAGTTTATACCCCGGACAGGGTCAGGAAAAACTGTTTTTT. Amino acids: CASSLYPGQGQEKLFF.

This clone was detected only once. J is TRBJ1-2 and V is TRBV20-1; perhaps TRBD1 as D (6 bases). The germline V and J ends were trimmed by 3 bases and 5 bases, with 16 bases remaining between them. Germline assignment: CDR1 DFQATT and CDR2 SNEGSKA (reference sequence). The CDR3 has 14 residues. For the CDR3, the DNA is TGCAGTGCTAGTCGGGGGGGCGCAGAATATGGCTACACCTTC. This codes for CSASRGGAEYGYTF.

This CDR3 reads CASSLPGQGAEKLFF. In DNA, the CDR3 is TGTGCCAGCAGCTTACCGGGACAGGGAGCTGAAAAACTGTTTTTT. This chain uses TRBV5-5 with TRBJ1-4, with 9 bases identical to TRBD1. CDR1 and CDR2 from the germline V gene are SGHKS and YYEKEE (reference sequence). CDR3 length: 15 amino acids. Germline trimming cut 2 bases from V and 7 bases from J; bases unmatched to any gene: 6.

With regard to this clone: The germline gene is not matched at one end of the junction; a read error may be the cause. This CDR3 is also generated by other DNA sequences in the sample. The chain uses TRBV5-5 and TRBJ2-1; D possibly corresponds to TRBD2 (5 bases). The CDR3 extends over 15 amino acids. Germline V lookup: CDR1 SGHKS, CDR2 YYEKEE (reference sequence). For the CDR3, the DNA is TGTGCCAGCAGCTTGCGGGGTCCAGTCTACAATGAACAGTTCTTC. This sequence encodes CASSLRGPVYNEQFF.